This T cell receptor beta chain was identified in a study of molecular identifiers for immune sequencing clone quantification. Study context: Replicate RNA came from about 20,000 or 100,000 naive CD8 cells and was split five ways, and four parts were sequenced.

This clonotype has just a few counts. This may be a read error: a much more frequent sequence differs by one nucleotide. One entry per CDR3 protein results from TCRdb running MiXCR on the PCR reads. The table records approximately 500,000 distinct CDR3 sequences, about a fifth of them present only once. The V gene end was trimmed by 2 bases and the J gene end by 1 base; junction bases not matched to a gene: 2. Germline CDR1 and CDR2: MDHEN and SYDVKM. The CDR3 is 15 amino acids. The V and J genes are TRBV28 and TRBJ2-3, with 8 bases fitting TRBD2. The sequenced sample was naive CD8+ T cells from blood, with Jurkat cell RNA spiked in. Documented subset: FACS-sorted CD8+CD4-CCR7+CD45RA+ naive T cells. The source of this sequence is a human donor in good health. Some libraries in this study had Jurkat cell RNA spiked in. The CDR3 coding sequence is TGTGCCAGCAGTTTAACTAGCGGTTGCACAGATACGCAGTATTTT. Protein sequence: CASSLTSGCTDTQYF. Full variable domain (remainder filled in from reference TRBV28 and TRBJ2-3): DVKVTQSSRYLVKRTGEKVFLECVQDMDHENMFWYRQDPGLGLRLIYFSYDVKMKEKGDIPEGYSVSREKKERFSLILESASTNQTSMYLCASSLTSGCTDTQYFGPGTRLTVL.